This paragraph covers one T cell receptor (beta chain) sequence. This record belongs to a study of shared clonotypes between healthy human individuals. CDR1 MDHEN and CDR2 SYDVKM come from the germline V gene. Germline trimming cut 3 bases from V and 9 bases from J; bases unmatched to any gene: 10. This CDR3 is built from 14 residues. Measured with immunoSEQ multiplex PCR; TCRdb has only the in-frame clones, and not every one. This table holds 2 million or so clones, 85% to 95% found once. Source material: naive CD4+ T cells sorted from blood. Subset meaning: CD45RA+ positively selected. The genes are TRBV28 and TRBJ2-5; 7 nucleotides line up with TRBD1. The receptor comes from a young man in good health. In nucleotides, the CDR3 is TGTGCCAGCAGTTTTACAGGGGCGGTTCAGCCCCAGTACTTC. Its translation is CASSFTGAVQPQYF.